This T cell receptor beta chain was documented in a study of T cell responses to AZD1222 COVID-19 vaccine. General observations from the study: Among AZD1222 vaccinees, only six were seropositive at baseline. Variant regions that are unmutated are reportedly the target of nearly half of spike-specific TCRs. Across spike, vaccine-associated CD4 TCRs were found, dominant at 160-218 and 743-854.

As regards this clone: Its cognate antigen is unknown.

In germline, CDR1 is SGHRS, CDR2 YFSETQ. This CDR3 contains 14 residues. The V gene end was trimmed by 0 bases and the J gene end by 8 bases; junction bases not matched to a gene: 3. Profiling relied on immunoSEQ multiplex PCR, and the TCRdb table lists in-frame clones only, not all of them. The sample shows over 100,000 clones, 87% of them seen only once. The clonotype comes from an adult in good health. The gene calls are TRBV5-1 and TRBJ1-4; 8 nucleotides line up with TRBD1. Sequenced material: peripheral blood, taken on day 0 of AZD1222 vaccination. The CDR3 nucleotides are TGCGCCAGCAGCTTGGCCACAGGGGGAGAAAAACTGTTTTTT. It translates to CASSLATGGEKLFF.